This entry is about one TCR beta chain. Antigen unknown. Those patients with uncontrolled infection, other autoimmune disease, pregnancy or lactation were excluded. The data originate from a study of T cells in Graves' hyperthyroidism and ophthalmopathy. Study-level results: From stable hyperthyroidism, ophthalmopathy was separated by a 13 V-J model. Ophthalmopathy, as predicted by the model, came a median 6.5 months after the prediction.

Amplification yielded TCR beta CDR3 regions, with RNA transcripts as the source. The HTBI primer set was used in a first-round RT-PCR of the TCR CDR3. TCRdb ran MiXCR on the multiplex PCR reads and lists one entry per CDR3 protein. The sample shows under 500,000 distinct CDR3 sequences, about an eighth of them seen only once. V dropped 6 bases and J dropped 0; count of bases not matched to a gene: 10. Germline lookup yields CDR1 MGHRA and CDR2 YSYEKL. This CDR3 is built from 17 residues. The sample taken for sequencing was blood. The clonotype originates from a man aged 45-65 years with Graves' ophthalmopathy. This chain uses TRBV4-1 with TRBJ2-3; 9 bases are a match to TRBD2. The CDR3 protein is CASRERLADKSTDTQYF. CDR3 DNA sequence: TGCGCCAGCAGGGAAAGACTAGCGGATAAAAGCACAGATACGCAGTATTTT.